This T cell receptor beta chain emerged from a study of T cells in Graves' hyperthyroidism and ophthalmopathy. RNA transcripts were the template for amplifying TCR beta CDR3 regions. TCR CDR3 underwent first-round RT-PCR with the HTBI primer set. Each CDR3 protein is one row after TCRdb ran MiXCR on the multiplex PCR reads. This sample has about 290,000 distinct CDR3 sequences; more than 10% occur once, and the top ten carry 7.8%. This receptor was obtained from a woman aged 30 to 39 with Graves' hyperthyroidism that later progressed to Graves' ophthalmopathy. The sample was blood.

Here the CDR3 reads CASSSLRKTQYF. DNA of the CDR3: TGTGCCAGCAGCTCATTAAGGAAGACCCAGTACTTC. This sequence joins TRBV7-2 and TRBJ2-5; D is ambiguous. Germline CDR1 and CDR2: SGHTA and FQGNSA. V was trimmed by 4 bases and J by 6 bases, leaving 9 bases between them. The CDR3 has 12 amino acids.